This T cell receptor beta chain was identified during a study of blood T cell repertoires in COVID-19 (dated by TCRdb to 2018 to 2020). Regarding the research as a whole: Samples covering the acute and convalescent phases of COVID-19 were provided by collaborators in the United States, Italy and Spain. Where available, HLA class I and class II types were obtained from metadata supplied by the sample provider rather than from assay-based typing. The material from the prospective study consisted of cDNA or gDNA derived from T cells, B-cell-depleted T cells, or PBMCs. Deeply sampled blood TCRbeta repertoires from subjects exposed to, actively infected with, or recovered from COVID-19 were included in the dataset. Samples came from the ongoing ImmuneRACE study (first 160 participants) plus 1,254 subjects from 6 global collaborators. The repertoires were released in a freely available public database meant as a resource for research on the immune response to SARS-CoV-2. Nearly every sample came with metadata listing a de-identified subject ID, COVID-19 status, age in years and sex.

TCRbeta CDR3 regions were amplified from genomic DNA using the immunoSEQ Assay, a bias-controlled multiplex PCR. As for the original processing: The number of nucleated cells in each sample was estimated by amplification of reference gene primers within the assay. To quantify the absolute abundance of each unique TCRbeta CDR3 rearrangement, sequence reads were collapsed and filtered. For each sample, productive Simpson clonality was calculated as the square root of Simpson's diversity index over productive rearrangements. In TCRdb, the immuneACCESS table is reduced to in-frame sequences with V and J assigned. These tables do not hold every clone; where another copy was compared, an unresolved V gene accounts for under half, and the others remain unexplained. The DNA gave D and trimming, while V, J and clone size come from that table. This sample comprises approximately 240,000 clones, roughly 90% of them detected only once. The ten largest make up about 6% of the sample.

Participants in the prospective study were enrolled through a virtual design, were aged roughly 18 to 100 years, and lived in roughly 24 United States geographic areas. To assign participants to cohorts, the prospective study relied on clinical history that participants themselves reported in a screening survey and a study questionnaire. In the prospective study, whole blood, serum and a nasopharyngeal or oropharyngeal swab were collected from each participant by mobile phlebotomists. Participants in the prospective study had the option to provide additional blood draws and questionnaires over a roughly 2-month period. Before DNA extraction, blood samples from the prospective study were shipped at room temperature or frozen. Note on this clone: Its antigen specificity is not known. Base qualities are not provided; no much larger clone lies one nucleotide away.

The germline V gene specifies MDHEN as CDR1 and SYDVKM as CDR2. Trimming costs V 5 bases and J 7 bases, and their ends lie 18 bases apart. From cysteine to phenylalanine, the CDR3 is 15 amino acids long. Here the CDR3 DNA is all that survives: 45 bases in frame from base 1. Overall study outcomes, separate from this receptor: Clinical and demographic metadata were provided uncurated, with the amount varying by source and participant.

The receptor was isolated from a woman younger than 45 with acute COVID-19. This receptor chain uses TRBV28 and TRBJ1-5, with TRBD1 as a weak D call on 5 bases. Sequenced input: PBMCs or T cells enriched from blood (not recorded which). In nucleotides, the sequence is TGTGCCAGCAGTCGCTCCCAGGGTTCGAGGCAGCCCCAGCATTTT. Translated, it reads CASSRSQGSRQPQHF.